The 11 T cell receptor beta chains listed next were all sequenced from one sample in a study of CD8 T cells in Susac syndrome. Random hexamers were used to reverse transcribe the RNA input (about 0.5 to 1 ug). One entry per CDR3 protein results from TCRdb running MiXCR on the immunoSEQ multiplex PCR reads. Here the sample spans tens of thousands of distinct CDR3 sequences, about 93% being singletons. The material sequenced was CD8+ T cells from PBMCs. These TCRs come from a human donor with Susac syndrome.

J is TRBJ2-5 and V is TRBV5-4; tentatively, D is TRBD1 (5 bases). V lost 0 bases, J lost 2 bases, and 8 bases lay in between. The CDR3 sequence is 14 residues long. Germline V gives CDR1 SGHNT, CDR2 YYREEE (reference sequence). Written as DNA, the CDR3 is TGTGCCAGCAGCTTGGGGCAGGGTCAAGAGACCCAGTACTTC. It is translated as CASSLGQGQETQYF.

Here the CDR3 DNA reads TGCAGTGCTAGTCTTTGGGACACTACGAACAATGAGCAGTTCTTC. The encoded protein is CSASLWDTTNNEQFF. The J gene is TRBJ2-1, the V gene TRBV20-1, with D perhaps TRBD1 (6 bases). There are 15 residues in the CDR3. V was clipped by 3 bases and J by 5 bases, with 17 bases between them. CDR1 is DFQATT and CDR2 is SNEGSKA in the germline V gene (reference sequence).

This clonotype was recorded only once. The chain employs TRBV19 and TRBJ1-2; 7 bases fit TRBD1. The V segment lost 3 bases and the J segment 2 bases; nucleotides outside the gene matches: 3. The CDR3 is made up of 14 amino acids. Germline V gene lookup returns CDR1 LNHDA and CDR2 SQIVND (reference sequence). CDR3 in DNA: TGTGCCAGTAGTATGAGGGGGCGAAACTATGGCTACACCTTC. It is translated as CASSMRGRNYGYTF.

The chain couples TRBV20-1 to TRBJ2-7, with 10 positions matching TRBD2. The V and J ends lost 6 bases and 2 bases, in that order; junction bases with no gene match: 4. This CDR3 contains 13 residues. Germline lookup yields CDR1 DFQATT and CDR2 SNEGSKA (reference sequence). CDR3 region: CSAHTSGTYEQYF. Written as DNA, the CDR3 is TGCAGTGCCCATACTAGCGGGACCTACGAGCAGTACTTC.

In nucleotides, the CDR3 is TGCGCCAGCAGCTTGGGGGACGCTACAGATACGCAGTATTTT. Amino acid sequence: CASSLGDATDTQYF. The V and J genes are TRBV5-1 and TRBJ2-3; either TRBD1 or TRBD2 may fit D (5 bases each). The V gene lost 0 bases and the J gene lost 3 bases, with 8 bases spanning the gap. The CDR3 is 14 residues long. The V gene's germline CDR1 is SGHRS and CDR2 YFSETQ.

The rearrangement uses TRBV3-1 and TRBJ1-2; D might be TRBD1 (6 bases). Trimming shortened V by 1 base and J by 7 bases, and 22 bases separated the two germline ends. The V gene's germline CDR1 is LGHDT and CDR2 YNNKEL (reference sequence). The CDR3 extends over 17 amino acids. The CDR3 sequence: CASSQGRPEIGGGGYTF. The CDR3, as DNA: TGTGCCAGCAGCCAAGGCCGACCTGAAATTGGGGGCGGTGGCTACACCTTC.

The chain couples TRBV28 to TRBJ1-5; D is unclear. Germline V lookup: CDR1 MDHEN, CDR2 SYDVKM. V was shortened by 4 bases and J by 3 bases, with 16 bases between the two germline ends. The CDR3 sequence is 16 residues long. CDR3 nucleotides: TGTGCCAGCAGTTCCCCCCGCGAGGTCAACAATCAGCCCCAGCATTTT. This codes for CASSSPREVNNQPQHF.

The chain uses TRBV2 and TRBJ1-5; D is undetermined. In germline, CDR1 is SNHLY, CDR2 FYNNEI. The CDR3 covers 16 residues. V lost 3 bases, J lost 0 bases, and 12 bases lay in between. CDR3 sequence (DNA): TGTGCCAGCAGTGATCCAGGAGATTATAGCAATCAGCCCCAGCATTTT. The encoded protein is CASSDPGDYSNQPQHF.

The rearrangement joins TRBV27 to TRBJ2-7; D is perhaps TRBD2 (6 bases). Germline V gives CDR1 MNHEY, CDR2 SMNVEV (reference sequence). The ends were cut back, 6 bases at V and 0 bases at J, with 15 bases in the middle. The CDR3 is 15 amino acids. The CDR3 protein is CASSLSGLLSYEQYF. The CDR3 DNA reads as TGTGCCAGCAGCCTTTCGGGACTGCTCTCCTACGAGCAGTACTTC.

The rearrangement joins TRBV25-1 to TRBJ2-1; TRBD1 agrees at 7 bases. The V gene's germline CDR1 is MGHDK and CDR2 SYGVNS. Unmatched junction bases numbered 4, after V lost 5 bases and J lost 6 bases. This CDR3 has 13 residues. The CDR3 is CASSITGVNEQFF. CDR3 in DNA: TGTGCCAGCAGTATAACAGGGGTCAATGAGCAGTTCTTC.

Here the CDR3 DNA reads TGTGCCAGCAGTCGACCCGGACAAGCCAATCAGCCCCAGCATTTT. Residues: CASSRPGQANQPQHF. The chain recombines TRBV6-2 or TRBV6-3 with TRBJ1-5, with D possibly TRBD1 on 5 matching bases. The ends were cut back, 5 bases at V and 3 bases at J, with 14 bases in the middle. CDR3 length: 15 amino acids. CDR1 MNHEY and CDR2 SVGEGT come from the germline V gene.